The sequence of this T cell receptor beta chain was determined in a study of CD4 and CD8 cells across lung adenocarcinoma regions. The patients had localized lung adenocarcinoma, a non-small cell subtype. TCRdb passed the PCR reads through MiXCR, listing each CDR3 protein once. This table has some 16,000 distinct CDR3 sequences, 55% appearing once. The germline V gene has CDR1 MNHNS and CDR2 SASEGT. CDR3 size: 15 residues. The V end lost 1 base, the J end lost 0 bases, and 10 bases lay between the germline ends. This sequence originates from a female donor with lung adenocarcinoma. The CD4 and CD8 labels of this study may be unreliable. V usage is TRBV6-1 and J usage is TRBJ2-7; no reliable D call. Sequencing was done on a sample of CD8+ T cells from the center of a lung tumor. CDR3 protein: CASSEDYRSSYEQYF. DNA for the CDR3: TGTGCCAGCAGTGAAGACTACCGAAGCTCCTACGAGCAGTACTTC.